In its sample, the clone carrying this T cell receptor (beta chain) was seen many times. Its antigen is unknown. iRepertoire HTBI primers and Arm-PCR of CDR3 regions built TCR beta libraries. Per the original data handling: Identification across samples found 50 to 80 TRBV and about 13 TRBJ segments. One entry per CDR3 protein results from TCRdb running MiXCR on the multiplex PCR reads. The V and J calls come from TCRdb's annotation, not from the publication. The repertoire has about 290,000 distinct CDR3 sequences, around 21% of them found once; the top ten carry roughly 56%. Time point indicated: persistent/refractory GD, antithyroid drugs over 5 years with positive TRAb. RNA from PBMCs was the source of the TCR library. All patients originated from an endocrinology department located in Xi'an, China. This record comes from a study of regulatory T cells in long-lasting Graves disease. Study results and caveats: Persistent disease samples used TRBV28, TRBJ1-2 and TRBJ2-5 preferentially. It was possible that the small sample size reduced accuracy.

The CDR3 contains 17 residues. Germline assignment: CDR1 SNHLY and CDR2 FYNNEI. The ends were cut back, 2 bases at V and 2 bases at J, with 13 bases in the middle. Here the sequenced sample was peripheral blood mononuclear cells (PBMCs), taken when the disease was refractory, from a patient treated with antithyroid drugs. This TCR derives from a female donor with Graves disease. The chain employs TRBV2 and TRBJ1-6; possible D gene TRBD1, 6 bases. As DNA, the CDR3 is TGTGCCAGCAGTGAATTGTACAGGGATACCTATAATTCACCCCTCCACTTT. This codes for CASSELYRDTYNSPLHF. Using reference TRBV2 and TRBJ1-6 for the parts outside the CDR3, the full variable domain is EPEVTQTPSHQVTQMGQEVILRCVPISNHLYFYWYRQILGQKVEFLVSFYNNEISEKSEIFDDQFSVERPDGSNFTLKIRSTKLEDSAMYFCASSELYRDTYNSPLHFGNGTRLTVT.